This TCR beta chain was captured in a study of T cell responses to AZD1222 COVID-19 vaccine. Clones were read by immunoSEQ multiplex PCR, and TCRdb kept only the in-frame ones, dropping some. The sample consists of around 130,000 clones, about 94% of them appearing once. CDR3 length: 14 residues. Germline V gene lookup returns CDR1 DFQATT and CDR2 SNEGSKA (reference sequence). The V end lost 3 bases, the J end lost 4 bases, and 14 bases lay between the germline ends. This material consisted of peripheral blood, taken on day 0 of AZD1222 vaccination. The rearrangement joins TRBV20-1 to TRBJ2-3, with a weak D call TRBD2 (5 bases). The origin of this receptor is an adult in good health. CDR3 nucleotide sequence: TGCAGTGCTAGTAAGGCTAGCTCGGCAGATACGCAGTATTTT. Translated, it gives CSASKASSADTQYF.